The next 19 T cell receptor beta chains were all read from a single sample in a study of human T cells and chemical hapten exposure. TCRdb fed the RACE reads into MiXCR, producing one record per CDR3 protein. In the table there are tens of thousands of distinct CDR3 sequences, around 8.8% of which are singletons. The time point denotes: patch test 2, 6 weeks after DPC sensitization. Treatment noted: therapeutic diphenylcyclopropenone sensitization with weekly scalp DPC. The sequencing here drew on whole blood, taken in connection with sensitization to the hapten diphenylcyclopropenone (DPC). The receptors shown here come from a woman between 50 and 59 years old with alopecia areata. Some clones in this sample may be carry-over from other donors' samples.

This clonotype appeared many times. The chain couples TRBV12-3 or TRBV12-4 to TRBJ1-2, with no clear D. With 1 base removed from V and 5 bases from J, the gap between germline ends came to 8 bases. This CDR3 region has 13 residues. DNA of the CDR3: TGTGCCAGCAGTTTAGAACCGGTATATGGCTACACCTTC. Protein product: CASSLEPVYGYTF.

The chain links TRBV10-1 to TRBJ2-5, with 9 positions matching TRBD2. V lost 4 bases to trimming and J lost 3 bases; unmatched junction nucleotides: 3. The CDR3 sequence is 14 residues long. CDR1 and CDR2 from the germline V gene are WNHNN and SYGVQD (reference sequence). The CDR3, as DNA: TGCGCCAGCAGTGGCGCTAGCGGGGAAGAGACCCAGTACTTC. It specifies CASSGASGEETQYF.

The genes are TRBV4-2 and TRBJ2-6; maybe TRBD2 (6 bases). CDR3 length equals 17 residues. Per the germline V gene, CDR1 is LGHNA and CDR2 is YNFKEQ. Trimming cost V 2 bases and J 0 bases, with 11 bases left between them. The CDR3 DNA reads as TGTGCCAGCAGCCAAACTAGCACTGGCTCTGGGGCCAACGTCCTGACTTTC. This translates into CASSQTSTGSGANVLTF.

This clonotype was seen more than once but under ten times. The rearrangement uses TRBV2 and TRBJ1-2; D uncertain. V gave up 3 bases and J gave up 1 base, with 15 bases separating them. This CDR3 is built from 16 residues. Germline CDR1 and CDR2: SNHLY and FYNNEI. The CDR3 loop reads CASSDSRLGNNYGYTF. As DNA, the CDR3 is TGTGCCAGCAGTGATAGCCGGCTGGGTAATAACTATGGCTACACCTTC.

This clonotype was counted at least ten times. The chain links TRBV12-5 to TRBJ1-4; the D is unclear. The V gene lost 0 bases and the J gene lost 3 bases, with 11 bases spanning the gap. Germline CDR1 and CDR2: LGHNT and FRNRAP. The CDR3 is made up of 16 amino acids. The CDR3 protein is CASGLVLPRANEKLFF. The DNA for the CDR3 is TGTGCTAGTGGTTTGGTACTCCCGCGGGCTAATGAAAAACTGTTTTTT.

This clonotype came up many times. The genes are TRBV7-9 and TRBJ1-1; D remains unclear. Germline CDR1 SEHNR, CDR2 FQNEAQ (reference sequence). CDR3 size: 11 residues. Trimming shortened V by 5 bases and J by 4 bases, and 5 bases separated the two germline ends. CDR3 residues: CASSRPTEAFF. The CDR3, as DNA: TGTGCCAGCAGCCGTCCCACTGAAGCTTTCTTT.

This clonotype was observed many times. The genes are TRBV5-1 and TRBJ2-3, with D perhaps matching TRBD2 (6 bases). Trimming left V 4 bases short and J 0 bases short, with 15 bases between. The CDR3 spans 16 residues. CDR1 SGHRS and CDR2 YFSETQ come from the germline V gene. This CDR3 is CASSPSPGTSTDTQYF. CDR3 in DNA: TGCGCCAGCAGCCCAAGTCCCGGGACTAGCACAGATACGCAGTATTTT.

The chain links TRBV2 to TRBJ2-3, with D perhaps matching TRBD2 (5 bases). Germline CDR1 is SNHLY and CDR2 is FYNNEI. The CDR3 extends over 10 amino acids. V was pared by 10 bases and J by 8 bases, with 10 bases between. This CDR3 is CANSRGTQYF. CDR3 DNA: TGTGCCAACTCCCGGGGTACGCAGTATTTT.

V gene TRBV6-5 combines with J gene TRBJ2-1; D uncertain. Trimming stripped 3 bases from V and 9 bases from J, with 6 bases between. Germline-derived CDR1 and CDR2 are MNHEY and SVGAGI. CDR3 size: 11 residues. The CDR3 DNA is TGTGCCAGCAGTTATGGGATTGAGCAGTTCTTC. This encodes CASSYGIEQFF.

This sequence joins TRBV7-7 and TRBJ1-4; D gene unclear. The CDR3 has 13 residues. The germline V gene has CDR1 SSHAT and CDR2 FNYEAQ (reference sequence). The germline V and J ends were trimmed by 0 bases and 13 bases, with 12 bases remaining between them. The CDR3 loop reads CASSLADGDRLFF. In DNA, the CDR3 is TGTGCCAGCAGCTTAGCGGATGGCGATAGACTGTTTTTT.

The table lists this clonotype with a few counts. This chain joins TRBV5-6 and TRBJ2-2, with a possible D match to TRBD2 (5 bases). The CDR3 runs 13 residues. V lost 4 bases, J lost 6 bases, and 10 bases lay in between. Germline CDR1 is SGHDT and CDR2 is YYEEEE. CDR3 DNA: TGTGCCAGCAGCCCGGGGTATCCCGGGGAGCTGTTTTTT. The encoded protein is CASSPGYPGELFF.

V usage is TRBV28 and J usage is TRBJ2-1; 11 nucleotides align to TRBD2. Germline V gives CDR1 MDHEN, CDR2 SYDVKM. Germline trimming cut 4 bases from V and 5 bases from J; bases unmatched to any gene: 7. The CDR3 has 16 amino acids. The CDR3 nucleotides are TGTGCCAGCAGTTCCTCTAGCGGGAGGCCCCACAATGAGCAGTTCTTC. Protein sequence: CASSSSSGRPHNEQFF. Combining the CDR3 with reference TRBV28 and TRBJ2-1 gives the whole variable domain DVKVTQSSRYLVKRTGEKVFLECVQDMDHENMFWYRQDPGLGLRLIYFSYDVKMKEKGDIPEGYSVSREKKERFSLILESASTNQTSMYLCASSSSSGRPHNEQFFGPGTRLTVL.

This sequence joins TRBV5-6 and TRBJ2-3; D possibly corresponds to TRBD1 (6 bases). The germline V gene encodes CDR1 SGHDT and CDR2 YYEEEE. Trimming stripped 4 bases from V and 0 bases from J, with 12 bases between. The CDR3 is 15 residues long. CDR3 nucleotide sequence: TGTGCCAGCAGCCACAGGGATCCGAGCACAGATACGCAGTATTTT. This translates into CASSHRDPSTDTQYF.

The chain links TRBV11-2 to TRBJ2-7; D unclear. V dropped 6 bases and J dropped 5 bases, with 8 bases sitting between them. The CDR3 contains 11 residues. CDR1 is SGHAT, CDR2 FQNNGV, per germline. The CDR3 sequence: CASREIDEQYF. The CDR3 nucleotides read TGTGCCAGCAGAGAGATAGACGAGCAGTACTTC.

This chain links TRBV28 with TRBJ1-5; no definite D call. Per the germline V gene, CDR1 is MDHEN and CDR2 is SYDVKM. CDR3 size: 14 residues. V lost 4 bases, J lost 7 bases, and 14 bases lay in between. The CDR3 nucleotides read TGTGCCAGCAGTTGGGGAGGGAATTCCCAGCCCCAGCATTTT. Translation gives CASSWGGNSQPQHF.

The chain is built from TRBV12-3 or TRBV12-4 and TRBJ1-2; TRBD1 is a possible D gene (5 bases). CDR3 length: 13 amino acids. Deletions cut 6 bases from V and 8 bases from J, with 16 bases between. The CDR3: CASSISGPKGYTF. CDR3 sequence (DNA): TGTGCCAGCAGCATCTCAGGGCCGAAGGGCTACACCTTC.

The chain links TRBV28 to TRBJ1-1, with D maybe TRBD1 (5 bases). V gave up 5 bases and J gave up 3 bases, with 13 bases separating them. The CDR3 loop spans 14 amino acids. The germline V gene has CDR1 MDHEN and CDR2 SYDVKM. The CDR3 loop reads CASSLPGPHTEAFF. CDR3 DNA: TGTGCCAGCAGTCTGCCGGGACCGCACACTGAAGCTTTCTTT. The full variable domain, in which reference TRBV28 and TRBJ1-1 provide the parts outside the CDR3, is DVKVTQSSRYLVKRTGEKVFLECVQDMDHENMFWYRQDPGLGLRLIYFSYDVKMKEKGDIPEGYSVSREKKERFSLILESASTNQTSMYLCASSLPGPHTEAFFGQGTRLTVV.

This clonotype was observed a few times. The genes are TRBV3-1 and TRBJ2-7; TRBD2 matches at 9 bases. Germline assignment: CDR1 LGHDT and CDR2 YNNKEL (reference sequence). V dropped 4 bases and J dropped 1; count of bases not matched to a gene: 2. The CDR3 consists of 14 residues. CDR3 loop: CASSPSGGSYEQYF. CDR3 nucleotide sequence: TGTGCCAGCAGCCCAAGCGGGGGGTCCTACGAGCAGTACTTC.

Written as DNA, the CDR3 is TGTGCCTGGAGTGCCTTGGACAGGGGATATGGCTACACCTTC. Translating gives CAWSALDRGYGYTF. The chain combines TRBV30 with TRBJ1-2; TRBD1 agrees at 9 bases. Germline V gives CDR1 GTSNPN, CDR2 SVGIG (reference sequence). The CDR3 covers 14 residues. The J segment lost 5 bases and the V segment lost 1 base, leaving 5 bases of the junction unmatched.